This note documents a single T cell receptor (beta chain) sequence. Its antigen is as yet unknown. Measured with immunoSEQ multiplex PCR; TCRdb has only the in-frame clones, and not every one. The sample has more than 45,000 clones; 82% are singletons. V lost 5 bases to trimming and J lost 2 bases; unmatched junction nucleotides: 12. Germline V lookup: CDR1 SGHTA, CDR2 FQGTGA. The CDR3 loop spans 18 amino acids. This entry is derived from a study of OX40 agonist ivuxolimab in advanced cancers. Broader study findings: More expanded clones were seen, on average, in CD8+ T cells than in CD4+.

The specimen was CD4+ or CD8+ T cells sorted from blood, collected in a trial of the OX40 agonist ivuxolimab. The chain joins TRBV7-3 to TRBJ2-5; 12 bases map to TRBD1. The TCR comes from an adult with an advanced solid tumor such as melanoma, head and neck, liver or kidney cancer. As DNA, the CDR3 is TGTGCCAGCAGCCTCCTCGGGACAGGGGGCGGTGGGCAAGAGACCCAGTACTTC. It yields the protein CASSLLGTGGGGQETQYF.